Detailed here is one TCR beta chain. Each CDR3 protein gets one entry after TCRdb re-called the 5' RACE reads with MiXCR. Among 60,000 to 75,000 distinct CDR3 sequences listed, under 20% were seen once. This entry is derived from a study of T cells of healthy individuals. CDR3 length: 18 amino acids. Unmatched junction bases numbered 16, after V lost 2 bases and J lost 6 bases. Germline V gene sequence: CDR1 SGHDT, CDR2 YYEEEE. J is TRBJ2-1 and V is TRBV5-6; 8 bases align to TRBD2. The sequence was obtained from a human donor in good health. The CDR3 is CASSFFLVYEGTSNEQFF. The CDR3 coding sequence is TGTGCCAGCAGCTTTTTTCTTGTTTATGAAGGGACTAGCAATGAGCAGTTCTTC. Using reference TRBV5-6 and TRBJ2-1 for the parts outside the CDR3, the full variable domain is DAGVTQSPTHLIKTRGQQVTLRCSPKSGHDTVSWYQQALGQGPQFIFQYYEEEERQRGNFPDRFSGHQFPNYSSELNVNALLLGDSALYLCASSFFLVYEGTSNEQFFGPGTRLTVL.